This T cell receptor beta chain is from a study of blood T cell repertoires in COVID-19. Overall study context: PBMCs, B-cell-depleted T cells, or T cells provided the cDNA or gDNA that made up the material.

Patients of the Seattle cohort, enrolled during active infection, were followed longitudinally. This CDR3 spans 13 amino acids. Germline-derived CDR1 and CDR2 are LGHDT and YNNKEL (reference sequence). V was trimmed by 4 bases and J by 7 bases, leaving 11 bases between them. The sample holds one count of this clone. As handled by the study authors: Using reference gene primer amplification, nucleated cell counts were estimated. The protocol was immunoSEQ multiplex PCR, while the TCRdb copy is restricted to in-frame clones and leaves out a portion. D and trimming come from the DNA, and the V and J calls and clone size come from that table. The profile covers over 150,000 clones, with 83% appearing a single time and roughly 12% taken by the ten largest.

The gene calls are TRBV3-1 (or the pseudogene TRBV3-2) and TRBJ1-5; no firm D call. The TCR was taken from an older woman with COVID-19, enrolled during active disease. Specimen: peripheral blood. The CDR3 sequence is CASSRLDQQPQHF. The CDR3 DNA reads as TGTGCCAGCAGCCGACTCGACCAGCAGCCCCAGCATTTT.